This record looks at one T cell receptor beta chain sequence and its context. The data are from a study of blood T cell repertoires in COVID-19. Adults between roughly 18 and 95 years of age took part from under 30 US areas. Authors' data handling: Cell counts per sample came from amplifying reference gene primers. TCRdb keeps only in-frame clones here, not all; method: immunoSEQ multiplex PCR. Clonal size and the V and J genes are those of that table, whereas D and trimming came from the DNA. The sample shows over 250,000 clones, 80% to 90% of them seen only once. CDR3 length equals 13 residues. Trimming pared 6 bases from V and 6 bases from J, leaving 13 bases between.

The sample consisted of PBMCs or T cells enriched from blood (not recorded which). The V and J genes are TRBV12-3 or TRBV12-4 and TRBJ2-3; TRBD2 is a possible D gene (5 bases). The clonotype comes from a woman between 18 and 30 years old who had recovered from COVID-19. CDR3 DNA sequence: TGTGCCAGCAGCCTCGGGGTAGTTGATACGCAGTATTTT. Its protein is CASSLGVVDTQYF.